The clone carrying this T cell receptor (beta chain) was observed at least ten times. Antigen: not known. TCRdb analysed the 5' RACE reads with MiXCR anew, one entry per CDR3 protein. The table records around 230,000 distinct CDR3 sequences, 6.5% to 8% of them present only once. These data belong to a study of identical twins. Study-wide results and caveats: Models predicted too little out-of-frame TCR alpha sharing in monozygotic twins. The degree of excess twin sharing was weaker in beta out-of-frame sequences.

The CDR3 is 15 amino acids. Trimming stripped 0 bases from V and 3 bases from J, with 12 bases between. Germline assignment: CDR1 LGHNA and CDR2 YSLEER. The sample was also linked to a second study, of T cells expressing NK-cell markers. From that paper: A handful of donors showed these clonotypes also leading the CD3+CD56-NKG2C+ fraction.

The rearrangement uses TRBV4-3 and TRBJ2-7; no firm D call. The sample consisted of CD8+ T cells sorted from blood. This TCR came from a woman between 18 and 29 years old in good health. CDR3 DNA: TGCGCCAGCAGCCAAGATTTCGCCCCTCACTACGAGCAGTACTTC. Translating gives CASSQDFAPHYEQYF.